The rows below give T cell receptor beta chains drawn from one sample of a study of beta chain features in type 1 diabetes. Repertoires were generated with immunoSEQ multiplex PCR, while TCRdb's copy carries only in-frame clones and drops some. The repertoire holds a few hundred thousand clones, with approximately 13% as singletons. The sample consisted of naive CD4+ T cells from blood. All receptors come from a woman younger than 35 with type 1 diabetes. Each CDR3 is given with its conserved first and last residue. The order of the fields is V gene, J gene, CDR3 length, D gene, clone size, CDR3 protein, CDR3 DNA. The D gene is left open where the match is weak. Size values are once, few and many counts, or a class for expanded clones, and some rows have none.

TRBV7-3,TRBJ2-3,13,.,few,CASSPRGPDTQYF,TGTGCCAGCAGCCCCCGGGGTCCCGATACGCAGTATTTT
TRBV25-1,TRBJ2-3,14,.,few,CASATSIAADTQYF,TGTGCCAGCGCTACTAGTATCGCCGCAGATACGCAGTATTTT
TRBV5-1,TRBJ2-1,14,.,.,CASSPDSTYNEQFF,TGCGCCAGCAGCCCGGACAGTACCTACAATGAGCAGTTCTTC
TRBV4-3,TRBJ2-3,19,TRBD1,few,CASSQGQGYVSGRPDTQYF,TGCGCCAGCAGCCAAGGACAGGGATACGTTTCCGGTCGGCCAGATACGCAGTATTTT
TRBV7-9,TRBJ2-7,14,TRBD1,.,CASNQGQGYHEQYF,TGTGCCAGCAACCAGGGACAGGGTTACCACGAGCAGTACTTC
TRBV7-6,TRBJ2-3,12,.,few,CASSRTVDTQYF,TGTGCCAGCAGCCGTACTGTCGATACGCAGTATTTT
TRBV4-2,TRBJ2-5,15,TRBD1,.,CASSQAGTGSETQYF,TGTGCCAGCAGCCAGGCCGGGACAGGGTCGGAGACCCAGTACTTC
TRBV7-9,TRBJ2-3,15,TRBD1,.,CASSYRQGAFDTQYF,TGTGCCAGCAGCTATCGACAGGGGGCCTTTGATACGCAGTATTTT
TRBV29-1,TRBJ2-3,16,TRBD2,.,CSAIPGLAGAADTQYF,TGCAGCGCTATCCCGGGACTAGCGGGAGCAGCAGATACGCAGTATTTT
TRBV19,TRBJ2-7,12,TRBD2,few,CASSTTSAEQYF,TGTGCCAGTAGCACCACTAGCGCCGAGCAGTACTTC
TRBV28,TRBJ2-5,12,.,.,CASSPGEETQYF,TGTGCCAGCAGTCCGGGAGAAGAGACCCAGTACTTC
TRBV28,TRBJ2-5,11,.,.,CASSPRETQYF,TGTGCCAGCAGTCCACGGGAGACCCAGTACTTC
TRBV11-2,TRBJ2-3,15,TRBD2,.,CASSFLAGGGDTQYF,TGTGCCAGCAGCTTTTTAGCGGGAGGAGGAGATACGCAGTATTTT
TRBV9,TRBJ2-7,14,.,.,CASSVGTANYEQYF,TGTGCCAGCAGCGTCGGGACTGCGAATTACGAGCAGTACTTC
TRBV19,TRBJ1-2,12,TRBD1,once,CASSLRGDGYTF,TGTGCCAGTAGTCTCAGGGGGGATGGCTACACCTTC
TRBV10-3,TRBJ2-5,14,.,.,CATGSNGEQETQYF,TGTGCCACGGGTAGTAACGGGGAACAAGAGACCCAGTACTTC
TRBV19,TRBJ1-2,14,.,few,CASSIINRYYGYTF,TGTGCCAGTAGTATTATCAACAGATACTATGGCTACACCTTC
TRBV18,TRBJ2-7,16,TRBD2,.,CASSLKSGSATYEQYF,TGTGCCAGCTCACTTAAAAGCGGGAGCGCGACCTACGAGCAGTACTTC
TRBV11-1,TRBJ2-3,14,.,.,CASSLGRDTDTQYF,TGTGCCAGCAGCTTAGGGCGGGACACAGATACGCAGTATTTT
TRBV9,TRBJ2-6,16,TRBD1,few,CASSPRQGSGANVLTF,TGTGCCAGCAGCCCCCGACAGGGTTCTGGGGCCAACGTCCTGACTTTC
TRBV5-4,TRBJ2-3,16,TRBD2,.,CASSPAGGGHTDTQYF,TGTGCCAGCAGCCCAGCGGGGGGCGGACACACAGATACGCAGTATTTT
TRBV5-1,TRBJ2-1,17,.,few,CASSLIPLTVSYNEQFF,TGCGCCAGCAGCTTGATTCCCCTGACAGTCTCCTACAATGAGCAGTTCTTC
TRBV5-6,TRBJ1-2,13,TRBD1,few,CASSVTGERGYTF,TGTGCCAGCAGCGTGACAGGGGAGCGTGGCTACACCTTC
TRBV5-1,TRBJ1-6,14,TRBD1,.,CASQQGDDNSPLHF,TGCGCCAGTCAACAGGGGGACGACAATTCACCCCTCCACTTT
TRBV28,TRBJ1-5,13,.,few,CASPLEGNQPQHF,TGTGCCAGCCCGCTCGAGGGCAATCAGCCCCAGCATTTT
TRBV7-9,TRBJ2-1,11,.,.,CASSTNNEQFF,TGTGCCAGCAGTACTAACAATGAGCAGTTCTTC
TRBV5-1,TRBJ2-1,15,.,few,CASSLDHSSYNEQFF,TGCGCCAGCAGCTTGGACCACAGCTCCTACAATGAGCAGTTCTTC
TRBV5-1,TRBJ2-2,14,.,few,CASSLDTNTGELFF,TGCGCCAGCAGCTTGGACACAAACACCGGGGAGCTGTTTTTT
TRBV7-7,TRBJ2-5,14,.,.,CASSPGTNEGTQYF,TGTGCCAGCAGCCCAGGGACAAACGAAGGGACCCAGTACTTC
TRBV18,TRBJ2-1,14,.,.,CASSPQGSYNEQFF,TGTGCCAGCTCACCACAGGGGTCCTACAATGAGCAGTTCTTC
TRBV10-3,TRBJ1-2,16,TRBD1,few,CATRDRQTEPNYGYTF,TGTGCCACCCGGGACAGACAAACCGAGCCTAACTATGGCTACACCTTC
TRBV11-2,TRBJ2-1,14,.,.,CASSLALAFHEQFF,TGTGCCAGCAGCTTAGCACTAGCTTTTCATGAGCAGTTCTTC
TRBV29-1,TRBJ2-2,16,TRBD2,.,CSPGTSGSRVTGELFF,TGCAGCCCCGGGACTAGCGGGAGTAGAGTCACCGGGGAGCTGTTTTTT